This T cell receptor (beta chain) stems from a study of OX40 agonist ivuxolimab in advanced cancers. V lost 5 bases and J lost 0, with 16 bases in between. The CDR3 spans 16 residues. Germline V gene sequence: CDR1 SGHTA, CDR2 FQGTGA. Libraries were prepared by immunoSEQ multiplex PCR; TCRdb keeps only in-frame clonotypes and omits some of them. The data show some 42,000 clones, with more than 80% seen just once and about 2.5% held by the top ten. The receptor was derived from an adult with an advanced solid tumor such as melanoma, head and neck, liver or kidney cancer. The sequencing used CD4+ or CD8+ T cells sorted from blood, collected in a trial of the OX40 agonist ivuxolimab. The chain has TRBV7-3 and TRBJ1-1, with D possibly being TRBD1 (5 bases). The CDR3 protein is CASSPGRQGMNTEAFF. DNA of the CDR3: TGTGCCAGCAGCCCGGGTCGGCAGGGAATGAACACTGAAGCTTTCTTT.